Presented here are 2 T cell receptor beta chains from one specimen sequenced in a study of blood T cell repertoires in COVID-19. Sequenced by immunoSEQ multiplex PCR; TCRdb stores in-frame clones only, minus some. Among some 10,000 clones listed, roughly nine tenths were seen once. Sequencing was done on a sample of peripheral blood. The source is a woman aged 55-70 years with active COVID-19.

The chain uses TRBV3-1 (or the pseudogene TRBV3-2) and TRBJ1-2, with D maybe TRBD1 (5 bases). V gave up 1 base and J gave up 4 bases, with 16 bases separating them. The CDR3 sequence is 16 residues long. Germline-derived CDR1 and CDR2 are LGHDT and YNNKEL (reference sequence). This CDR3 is CASSQGLAGNAYGYTF. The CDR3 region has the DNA TGTGCCAGCAGCCAAGGCCTGGCAGGGAACGCCTATGGCTACACCTTC.

In DNA form, the CDR3 reads TGTGCCACCAGCAGAGAGGGAGAAGGGTCCTACGAGCAGTACTTC. Encoded protein: CATSREGEGSYEQYF. The gene calls are TRBV15 and TRBJ2-7, with D possibly matching TRBD2 (5 bases). Germline CDR1 is LNHNV and CDR2 is YYDKDF (reference sequence). V was clipped by 0 bases and J by 1 base, with 10 bases between them. There are 15 residues in the CDR3.